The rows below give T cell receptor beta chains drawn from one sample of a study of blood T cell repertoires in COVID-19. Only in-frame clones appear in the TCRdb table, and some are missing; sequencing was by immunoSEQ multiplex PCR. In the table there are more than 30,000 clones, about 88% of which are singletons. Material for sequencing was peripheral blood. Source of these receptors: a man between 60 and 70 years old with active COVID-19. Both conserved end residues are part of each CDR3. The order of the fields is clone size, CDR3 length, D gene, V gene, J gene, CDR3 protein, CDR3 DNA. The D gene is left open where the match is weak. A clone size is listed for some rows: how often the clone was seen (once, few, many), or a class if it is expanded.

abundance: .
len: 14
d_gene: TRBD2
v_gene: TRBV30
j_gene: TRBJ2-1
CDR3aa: CAWTGLAGYNEQFF
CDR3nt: TGTGCCTGGACGGGACTAGCGGGGTACAATGAGCAGTTCTTC

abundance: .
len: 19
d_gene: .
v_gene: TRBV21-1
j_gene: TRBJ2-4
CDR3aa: CASSKEPRKHDLAKNIQYF
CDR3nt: TGTGCCAGCAGCAAAGAACCCAGGAAACACGACCTAGCCAAAAACATTCAGTACTTC

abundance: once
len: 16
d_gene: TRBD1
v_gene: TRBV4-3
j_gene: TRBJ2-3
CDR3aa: CASSQDGDSSTDTQYF
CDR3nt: TGCGCCAGCAGCCAAGATGGGGACAGCAGCACAGATACGCAGTATTTT

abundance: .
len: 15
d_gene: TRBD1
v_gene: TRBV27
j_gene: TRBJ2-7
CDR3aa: CASSSGQGNSYEQYF
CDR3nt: TGTGCCAGCAGTTCCGGACAGGGCAACTCCTACGAGCAGTACTTC

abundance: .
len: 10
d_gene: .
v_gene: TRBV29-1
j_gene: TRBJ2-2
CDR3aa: CSVQSGELFF
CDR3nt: TGCAGCGTTCAGTCCGGGGAGCTGTTTTTT

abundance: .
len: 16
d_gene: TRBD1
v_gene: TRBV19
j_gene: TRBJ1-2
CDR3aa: CASSPLGQGQGYGYTF
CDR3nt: TGTGCCAGTTCCCCACTCGGACAGGGTCAGGGCTATGGCTACACCTTC

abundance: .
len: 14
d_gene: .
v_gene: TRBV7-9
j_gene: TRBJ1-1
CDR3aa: CASSPQSIFGEAFF
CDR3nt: TGTGCCAGCAGCCCGCAAAGCATCTTCGGGGAAGCTTTCTTT

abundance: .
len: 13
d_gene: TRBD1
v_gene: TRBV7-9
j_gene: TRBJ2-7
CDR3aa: CASSPGQVTEQYF
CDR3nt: TGTGCCAGCAGCCCGGGACAGGTAACCGAGCAGTACTTC

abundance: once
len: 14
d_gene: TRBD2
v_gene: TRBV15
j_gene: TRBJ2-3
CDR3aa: CATGRLAGEDTQYF
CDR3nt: TGTGCCACCGGGAGACTAGCGGGAGAAGATACGCAGTATTTT

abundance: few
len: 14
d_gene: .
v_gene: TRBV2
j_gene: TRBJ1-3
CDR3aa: CASSGTVSGNTIYF
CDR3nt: TGTGCCAGCAGTGGGACAGTCTCTGGAAACACCATATATTTT

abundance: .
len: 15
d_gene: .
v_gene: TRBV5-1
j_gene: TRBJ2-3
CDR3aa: CASSQESGSTDTQYF
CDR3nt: TGCGCCAGCAGCCAGGAGAGCGGGTCCACAGATACGCAGTATTTT

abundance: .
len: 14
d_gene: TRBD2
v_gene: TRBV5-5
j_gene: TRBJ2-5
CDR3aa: CASSLAGGGETQYF
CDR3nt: TGTGCCAGCAGCCTTGCGGGGGGAGGTGAGACCCAGTACTTC

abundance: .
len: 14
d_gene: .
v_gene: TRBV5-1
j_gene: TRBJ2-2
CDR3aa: CASSFDRWTGELFF
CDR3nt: TGCGCCAGCAGCTTTGACAGGTGGACCGGGGAGCTGTTTTTT

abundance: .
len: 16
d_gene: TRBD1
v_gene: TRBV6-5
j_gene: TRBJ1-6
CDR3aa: CASSSTRDSYNSPLHF
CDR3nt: TGTGCCAGCAGTTCGACCCGGGACAGCTATAATTCACCCCTCCACTTT